Here is one T cell receptor (beta chain) with its context. The antigen is not known. The data stem from a study of cytomegalovirus exposure and HLA in healthy donors. Regarding the study as a whole: There were approximately 150 TCR beta chains listed as cytomegalovirus-associated.

Germline-derived CDR1 and CDR2 are GTSNPN and SVGIG (reference sequence). The CDR3 is 14 residues long. V was clipped by 2 bases and J by 0 bases, with 9 bases between them. Assay used: immunoSEQ multiplex PCR; TCRdb lists only in-frame clones, some missing. The table lists roughly 300,000 clones, about 90% of them singletons. The sequencing input was PBMCs. This clonotype was obtained from a woman aged 25 to 39 in good health and CMV-seropositive. V is TRBV30 and J is TRBJ2-3, with D uncertain. The CDR3 bases are TGTGCCTGGAGTCTGGGCACTAGCACAGATACGCAGTATTTT. It specifies CAWSLGTSTDTQYF.